This TCR beta chain was observed in a study of blood T cell repertoires in COVID-19. Study details: Spain, Italy and the United States supplied samples that represented acute and convalescent COVID-19.

This CDR3 contains 16 residues. Trimming removed 4 bases from V and 10 bases from J, with 22 bases in between. Germline V gene sequence: CDR1 SEHNR, CDR2 FQNEAQ (reference sequence). Only in-frame clones appear in the TCRdb table, and some are missing; sequencing was by immunoSEQ multiplex PCR. The sample holds approximately 260,000 clones; under 90% are singletons and the top ten take 1.9%. Cohort assignment relied on participant-reported clinical history. The material sequenced was PBMCs or T cells enriched from blood (not recorded which). The sequence was collected from a woman aged 55-69 years who had recovered from COVID-19. V and J are TRBV7-9 and TRBJ1-4; a weak D match, TRBD1 (6 bases). CDR3 sequence reads: CASSSQGPGSGGKLFF. For the CDR3, the DNA is TGTGCCAGCAGCTCACAGGGTCCTGGGAGTGGGGGAAAACTGTTTTTT.